This T cell receptor beta chain was captured in a study of regulatory T cells in long-lasting Graves disease. The germline gives CDR1 MGHDK, CDR2 SYGVNS. This CDR3 region has 15 residues. V was pared by 2 bases and J by 4 bases, with 14 bases between. According to the study, TCR beta libraries were built with iRepertoire HTBI primers and CDR3-region Arm-PCR. TCRdb ran MiXCR on the multiplex PCR reads and lists one entry per CDR3 protein. The sample contains 400,000 to 550,000 distinct CDR3 sequences, less than 20% of which appear only once. The time point is: newly diagnosed GD, antithyroid drugs for less than 3 months. PBMCs provided the RNA from which the TCR library was made. These data were also reused for a study on T cells in Graves' hyperthyroidism and ophthalmopathy. In that study: TCR CDR3 underwent first-round RT-PCR with the HTBI primer set.

The source of this sequence is a young woman with Graves disease. The specimen was peripheral blood mononuclear cells (PBMCs), collected at new diagnosis, from a patient treated with antithyroid drugs. This chain uses TRBV25-1 with TRBJ1-1, with a possible D match to TRBD1 (5 bases). The CDR3 sequence is CASSEGPVGGTEAFF. CDR3 DNA sequence: TGTGCCAGCAGTGAAGGTCCAGTGGGGGGCACTGAAGCTTTCTTT.